The source of this T cell receptor beta chain is a study of OX40 agonist ivuxolimab in advanced cancers. Background on the study: Patients received the agonistic anti-OX40 (CD134) antibody ivuxolimab.

Repertoires were generated with immunoSEQ multiplex PCR, while TCRdb's copy carries only in-frame clones and drops some. The repertoire has over 70,000 clones, around nine tenths of them found once; the top ten carry around 1.5%. Notes on this clone: Its target is unknown.

Whole-study results and caveats: Antigen specificity was not determined for the expanded peripheral T cells.

Germline CDR1 LNHDA, CDR2 SQIVND (reference sequence). The CDR3 consists of 15 residues. The junction had 7 bases not matched to a gene; V was cut back by 3 bases and J by 2 bases. Blood specimens came from baseline, cycle 4 day 1, and cycle 7 day 1. The rearrangement links TRBV19 to TRBJ2-7, with 7 bases aligning to TRBD2. This TCR came from an adult with an advanced solid tumor such as melanoma, head and neck, liver or kidney cancer. This material consisted of CD4+ or CD8+ T cells sorted from blood, taken in a trial of the OX40 agonist ivuxolimab. Here the CDR3 reads CASSMVASGAYEQYF. The DNA for the CDR3 is TGTGCCAGTAGTATGGTGGCTAGCGGAGCCTACGAGCAGTACTTC.